The rows below give T cell receptor beta chains drawn from one sample of a study of blood T cell repertoires in COVID-19. Measured with immunoSEQ multiplex PCR; TCRdb has only the in-frame clones, and not every one. The top ten hold about 0.75% of the sample, which has more than 450,000 clones, around 90% seen once. Sample: PBMCs or T cells enriched from blood (not recorded which). Every receptor here comes from a woman aged 18-35 years who had recovered from COVID-19. The conserved cysteine and the conserved F or W are not part of the CDR3 here. Fields, in order: J gene, V gene, clone size, CDR3 protein. The size entry is marked missing in some rows and otherwise reads once, few, many or a size class.

>TRBJ2-1|TRBV10-3|-
AISELQGDEQF
>TRBJ2-7|TRBV23-1|-
ASSLSGTGSYEQY
>TRBJ2-3|TRBV5-1|once
ASSLAEADTQY
>TRBJ2-3|TRBV2|-
ASTREGNTQY
>TRBJ2-1|TRBV5-4|-
ASSVDRASYNEQF
>TRBJ2-1|TRBV4-1|-
ASSQARLAGGPDEQF
>TRBJ2-7|TRBV30|-
AWSAGTYEQY
>TRBJ2-3|TRBV28|-
ASSLLAASTDTQY
>TRBJ2-7|TRBV5-1|few
ASSSNLGQGYEQY
>TRBJ2-1|TRBV27|-
ASSYTPNEQF
>TRBJ2-5|TRBV5-1|-
ASSRGGQETQY
>TRBJ2-5|TRBV3-1/TRBV3-2|-
ASSQVPEETQY
>TRBJ2-7|TRBV5-4|-
ASSDKGALNRQY
>TRBJ2-5|TRBV2|-
ASSPQLEETQY
>TRBJ2-7|TRBV5-1|-
ATSITGDSYEQY
>TRBJ2-1|TRBV4-1|-
ASSPDNHNEQF
>TRBJ1-2|TRBV6-5|-
ASSRQGLSYGYT
>TRBJ1-4|TRBV28|-
ASSPMTGAGNPNNEKLF
>TRBJ2-2|TRBV15|-
ATSRDGGLF
>TRBJ2-1|TRBV4-1|-
ASSGSGGLSYNEQF
>TRBJ2-3|TRBV21-1|-
ASSKGTVTDTQY
>TRBJ1-1|TRBV5-1|-
ASSWGGRNTEAF
>TRBJ2-2|TRBV7-8|-
ASSLTRSRGPAGELF
>TRBJ1-2|TRBV4-1|-
ASSQVGNQHYGYT
>TRBJ1-2|TRBV3-1/TRBV3-2|few
ASSPPEQTNYGYT
>TRBJ2-7|TRBV5-1|-
ASSAELSIYEQY
>TRBJ1-1|TRBV5-1|-
ASSLEPGLTEAF
>TRBJ2-3|TRBV18|-
ASSPLAGLSEY
>TRBJ2-3|TRBV9|-
ASSERGGRQTQY
>TRBJ2-1|TRBV18|-
ASSPLGQGYNEQF
>TRBJ1-5|TRBV3-1/TRBV3-2|-
ASSQGGVGPQH
>TRBJ2-7|TRBV11-2|-
ASSLHYEQY
>TRBJ2-1|TRBV4-1|few
ASSARLAGPSYNEQF
>TRBJ1-3|TRBV12-3/TRBV12-4|-
ASSVNQGNTIY
>TRBJ2-7|TRBV20-1|-
SASRDYYEQY
>TRBJ1-2|TRBV28|-
ASSPFLVRGHYGYT